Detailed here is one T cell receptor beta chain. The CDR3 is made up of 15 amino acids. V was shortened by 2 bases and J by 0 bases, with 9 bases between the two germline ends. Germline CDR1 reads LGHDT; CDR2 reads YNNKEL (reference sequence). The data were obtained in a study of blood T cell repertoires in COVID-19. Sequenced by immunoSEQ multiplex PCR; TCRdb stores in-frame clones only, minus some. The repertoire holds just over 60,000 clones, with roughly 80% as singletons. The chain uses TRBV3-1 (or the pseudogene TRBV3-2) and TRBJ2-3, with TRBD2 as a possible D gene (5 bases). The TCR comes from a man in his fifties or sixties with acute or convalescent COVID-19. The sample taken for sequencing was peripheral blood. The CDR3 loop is CASSQMTTSTDTQYF. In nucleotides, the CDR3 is TGTGCCAGCAGCCAAATGACTACAAGCACAGATACGCAGTATTTT.